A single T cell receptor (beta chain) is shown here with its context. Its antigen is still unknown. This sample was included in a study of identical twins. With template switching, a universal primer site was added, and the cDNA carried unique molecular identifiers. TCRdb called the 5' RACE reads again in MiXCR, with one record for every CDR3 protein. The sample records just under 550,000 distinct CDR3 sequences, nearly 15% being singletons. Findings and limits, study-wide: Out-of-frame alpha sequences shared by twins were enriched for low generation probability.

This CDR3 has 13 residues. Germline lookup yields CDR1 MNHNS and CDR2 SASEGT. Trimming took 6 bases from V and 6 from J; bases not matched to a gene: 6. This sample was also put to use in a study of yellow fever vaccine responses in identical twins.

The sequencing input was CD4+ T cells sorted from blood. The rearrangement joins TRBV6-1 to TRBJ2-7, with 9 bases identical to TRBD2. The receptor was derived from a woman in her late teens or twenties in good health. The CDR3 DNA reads TGTGCCAGCAGACCCGGGACTAGCCGCGAGCAGTACTTC. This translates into CASRPGTSREQYF.